This T cell receptor beta chain was found in a study of cytomegalovirus exposure and HLA in healthy donors. Study observations and caveats: Being productive about 87% or about 30% of the time was typical of most TCR beta V segments in an earlier analysis. A link between a missense DCLRE1C variant and TCR beta V- and J-gene trimming emerged from a later analysis.

PCR employed 60 Vbeta and 13 Jbeta primers. Clones were read by immunoSEQ multiplex PCR, and TCRdb kept only the in-frame ones, dropping some. Of 150,000 to 200,000 clones listed, around 79% were seen once; the top ten hold approximately 3%. Germline loops: CDR1 MGHRA, CDR2 YSYEKL. The CDR3 has 13 amino acids. The V end lost 0 bases, the J end lost 12 bases, and 14 bases lay between the germline ends. Remarks on this clone: The antigen is unknown.

The chain employs TRBV4-1 and TRBJ2-5; D gene ambiguous. Material: PBMCs. The TCR sequence derives from a woman between 35 and 50 years old in good health and CMV-seronegative. CDR3 in DNA: TGCGCCAGCAGCCAAGATCATACCGGCCAGGAGTACTTC. Translation gives CASSQDHTGQEYF.